This TCR beta chain is from a study of blood T cells in healthy people across ages. General observations from the study: The lack of PBMC sorting stopped any conclusive naive versus antigen-experienced comparison.

Total RNA extracted from each sample amounted to at least 6 micrograms. The CDR3 spans 14 residues. The germline V gene has CDR1 SGHTA and CDR2 FQGNSA. With a J-beta primer mix and a sample-barcoded 5' primer, a second PCR ran about 7 to 12 cycles. A template-switch adaptor with 12 random nucleotides tagged each cDNA molecule. TCRdb redid the calling of the 5' RACE reads with MiXCR, one entry per CDR3 protein. This sample has 750,000 to 1,000,000 distinct CDR3 sequences, with roughly 29% found just once. In its sample, this clonotype was seen many times. No antigen is known for it. The junction does not match germline at one end; this may be a read error. The same sample was also used in a study of T cells of mothers and their children.

The sample was blood. The clonotype comes from a woman aged 40 to 50 in good health. The rearrangement uses TRBV7-2 and TRBJ2-7, with TRBD1 matching over 7 bases. The CDR3 loop is CACSRNRGPYEQYF. CDR3 coding DNA: TGTGCCTGCAGCCGTAACAGGGGTCCCTACGAGCAGTACTTC. The full variable domain, with the rest looked up from reference TRBV7-2 and TRBJ2-7, is GAGVSQSPSNKVTEKGKDVELRCDPISGHTALYWYRQSLGQGLEFLIYFQGNSAPDKSGLPSDRFSAERTGGSVSTLTIQRTQQEDSAVYLCACSRNRGPYEQYFGPGTRLTVT.